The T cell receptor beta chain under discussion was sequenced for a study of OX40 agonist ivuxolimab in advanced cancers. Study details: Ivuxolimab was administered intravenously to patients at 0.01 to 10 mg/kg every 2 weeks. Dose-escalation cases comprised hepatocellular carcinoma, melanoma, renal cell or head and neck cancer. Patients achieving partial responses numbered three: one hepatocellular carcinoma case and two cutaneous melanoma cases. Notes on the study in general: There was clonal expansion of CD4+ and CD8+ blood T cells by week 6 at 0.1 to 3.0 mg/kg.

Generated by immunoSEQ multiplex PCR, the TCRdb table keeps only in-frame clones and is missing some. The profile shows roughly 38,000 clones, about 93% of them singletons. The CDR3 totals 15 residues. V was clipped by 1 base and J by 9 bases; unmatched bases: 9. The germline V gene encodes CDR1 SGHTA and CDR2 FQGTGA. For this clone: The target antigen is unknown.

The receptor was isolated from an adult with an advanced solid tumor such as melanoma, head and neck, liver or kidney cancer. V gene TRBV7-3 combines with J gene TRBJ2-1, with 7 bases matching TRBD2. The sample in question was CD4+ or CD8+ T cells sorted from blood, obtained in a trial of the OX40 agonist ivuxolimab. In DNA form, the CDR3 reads TGTGCCAGCAGCTTAATAGCGGGCGGGGGAGGTGAGCAGTTCTTC. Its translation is CASSLIAGGGGEQFF.